Following are 27 T cell receptor beta chains from one sample sequenced in a study of OX40 agonist ivuxolimab in advanced cancers. The method was immunoSEQ multiplex PCR; TCRdb's version includes in-frame clones alone and lacks a portion of them. The sample records around 16,000 clones, around 80% being singletons. Here the sequenced sample was CD4+ or CD8+ T cells sorted from blood, taken in a trial of the OX40 agonist ivuxolimab. Receptors were obtained from an adult with an advanced solid tumor such as melanoma, head and neck, liver or kidney cancer.

The sample holds one count of this clone. The chain links TRBV28 to TRBJ2-4, with 7 nucleotides matching TRBD2. J lost 4 bases, V lost 3 bases, and 3 bases had no gene match. This CDR3 contains 14 residues. Germline V lookup: CDR1 MDHEN, CDR2 SYDVKM. The CDR3 DNA reads as TGTGCCAGCAGTTTCGGGACTACAAAAAACATTCAGTACTTC. This sequence encodes CASSFGTTKNIQYF. The full variable domain, in which reference TRBV28 and TRBJ2-4 provide the parts outside the CDR3, is DVKVTQSSRYLVKRTGEKVFLECVQDMDHENMFWYRQDPGLGLRLIYFSYDVKMKEKGDIPEGYSVSREKKERFSLILESASTNQTSMYLCASSFGTTKNIQYFGAGTRLSVL.

For the CDR3, the DNA is TGTGCCAGCACCCTCTGGGGGGCCGGTGGCTACACCTTC. This gives the protein CASTLWGAGGYTF. The chain carries TRBV7-9 and TRBJ1-2; perhaps TRBD1 as D (6 bases). Trimming removed 7 bases at V and 7 bases at J, with 16 bases between. This CDR3 contains 13 residues. In germline, CDR1 is SEHNR, CDR2 FQNEAQ (reference sequence).

The chain combines TRBV5-4 with TRBJ1-2; D gene ambiguous. This CDR3 is built from 13 residues. Trimming left V 6 bases short and J 0 bases short, with 9 bases between. Germline V gene sequence: CDR1 SGHNT, CDR2 YYREEE (reference sequence). CDR3 region: CASKGLPNYGYTF. In DNA form, the CDR3 reads TGTGCCAGCAAAGGACTGCCTAACTATGGCTACACCTTC.

The gene calls are TRBV4-2 and TRBJ2-7; 8 bases agree with TRBD1. This CDR3 is built from 13 residues. With 6 bases clipped from V and 3 bases from J, the junction kept 4 bases outside the gene matches. CDR1 and CDR2 from the germline V gene are LGHNA and YNFKEQ. The CDR3 loop reads CASSFGQGYEQYF. CDR3 DNA: TGTGCCAGCAGTTTCGGACAGGGCTACGAGCAGTACTTC.

The gene calls are TRBV19 and TRBJ2-2; 7 bases align to TRBD2. The V and J ends lost 8 bases and 1 base, in that order; junction bases with no gene match: 1. The CDR3 extends over 13 amino acids. Germline-derived CDR1 and CDR2 are LNHDA and SQIVND (reference sequence). The CDR3 sequence is CASPSGNTGELFF. CDR3 in DNA: TGTGCCAGTCCTAGCGGGAACACCGGGGAGCTGTTTTTT.

The V and J genes are TRBV7-2 and TRBJ2-3; 8 bases map to TRBD1. The V and J ends lost 8 bases and 2 bases, in that order; junction bases with no gene match: 9. Germline V CDR1 and CDR2: SGHTA, FQGNSA. CDR3 length: 15 amino acids. Written as DNA, the CDR3 is TGTGCCAGCTTAGGACAGGGAAGGGACACAGATACGCAGTATTTT. The encoded protein is CASLGQGRDTDTQYF.

The genes are TRBV7-2 and TRBJ1-3, with D tentatively TRBD1 (5 bases). Per the germline V gene, CDR1 is SGHTA and CDR2 is FQGNSA. Trimming pared 3 bases from V and 2 bases from J, leaving 8 bases between. The CDR3 extends over 14 amino acids. In DNA form, the CDR3 reads TGTGCCAGCAGCTTCGAGGGGCCTGGAAACACCATATATTTT. Translation gives CASSFEGPGNTIYF.

This clone was counted a single time. This chain connects TRBV9 to TRBJ2-3; D unclear. This CDR3 contains 17 residues. Between the trimmed V and J ends, which lost 4 bases and 3 bases, there was a span of 21 bases. Germline CDR1 reads SGDLS; CDR2 reads YYNGEE. The DNA of the CDR3 is TGTGCCAGCAGCCGGCCGGCCTGCGGTGTAAGAACAGATACGCAGTATTTT. Residues: CASSRPACGVRTDTQYF.

The V and J genes are TRBV5-1 and TRBJ2-7, with D perhaps assigned TRBD1 or TRBD2 (5 bases each). The CDR3 has 16 amino acids. CDR1 SGHRS and CDR2 YFSETQ come from the germline V gene. V was clipped by 0 bases and J by 3 bases, with 16 bases between them. The CDR3: CASSLGGVRDGYEQYF. CDR3 nucleotide sequence: TGCGCCAGCAGCTTGGGGGGAGTTCGGGACGGCTACGAGCAGTACTTC.

The rearrangement links TRBV13 to TRBJ2-7, with D perhaps matching TRBD1 (7 bases). Germline loops: CDR1 PRHDT, CDR2 FYEKMQ (reference sequence). V dropped 6 bases and J dropped 7 bases, with 16 bases sitting between them. The CDR3 runs 13 residues. CDR3 region: CASSLGQDYEQYF. The CDR3 DNA reads TGTGCCAGCAGTCTCGGACAGGACTATGAGCAGTACTTC.

The gene calls are TRBV9 and TRBJ2-2; TRBD2 matches 7 bases. The germline gives CDR1 SGDLS, CDR2 YYNGEE. Trimming took 5 bases from V and 1 from J; bases not matched to a gene: 8. The CDR3 length is 16 residues. In DNA form, the CDR3 reads TGTGCCAGCAGTATAACTTCGGGGGGGAACACCGGGGAGCTGTTTTTT. Translated, it gives CASSITSGGNTGELFF. The whole variable domain, remainder taken from reference TRBV9 and TRBJ2-2, is DSGVTQTPKHLITATGQRVTLRCSPRSGDLSVYWYQQSLDQGLQFLIQYYNGEERAKGNILERFSAQQFPDLHSELNLSSLELGDSALYFCASSITSGGNTGELFFGEGSRLTVL.

This clone turned up a few times. J is TRBJ1-2 and V is TRBV10-1; the D is unclear. Germline lookup yields CDR1 WNHNN and CDR2 SYGVQD (reference sequence). V lost 6 bases and J 2 bases, leaving 10 bases between the germline ends. The CDR3 runs to 13 residues. The CDR3 region is CASSLDGNYGYTF. Here the CDR3 DNA reads TGCGCCAGCAGCCTTGACGGAAACTATGGCTACACCTTC.

The chain employs TRBV4-2 and TRBJ1-4; 9 bases are shared with TRBD1. V shed 4 bases and J 0 bases; nucleotides not matched to a gene: 15. Looked up from germline, CDR1 is LGHNA and CDR2 is YNFKEQ. This CDR3 is 20 amino acids long. CDR3 sequence (DNA): TGTGCCAGCAGCCCCGGAACCGGGACAGGGCGATTTGCAACTAATGAAAAACTGTTTTTT. It specifies CASSPGTGTGRFATNEKLFF.

The J gene is TRBJ2-7, the V gene TRBV7-2; 8 nucleotides line up with TRBD1. With V trimmed by 3 bases and J by 7 bases, 5 bases remained unmatched. Germline V gene data show CDR1 as SGHTA and CDR2 as FQGNSA. The CDR3 runs 13 residues. The chain's CDR3 is CASSFETGVEQYF. CDR3 in DNA: TGTGCCAGCAGCTTCGAGACAGGGGTTGAGCAGTACTTC.

A word on this clone: Sequence at one end of the junction differs from germline and may be a read error. The V call is TRBV6-1, the J call TRBJ2-5; D remains unclear. Germline V gives CDR1 MNHNS, CDR2 SASEGT. CDR3 length equals 13 residues. The CDR3 is CASSEAGVGTQYF. CDR3 sequence (DNA): TGCGCCAGCAGTGAGGCCGGAGTGGGGACCCAGTACTTC.

This clone has only one observation. The V gene is TRBV12-5, the J gene TRBJ2-7, with 7 bases matching TRBD1. Trimming cost V 2 bases and J 3 bases; bases outside gene matches: 25. There are 21 residues in the CDR3. Germline lookup yields CDR1 LGHNT and CDR2 FRNRAP. CDR3 DNA: TGTGCTAGTGGTTTGTCCCCTGACTACCATGAGTCCCGGGACAGAGACTACGAGCAGTACTTC. Translated, it gives CASGLSPDYHESRDRDYEQYF.

This clone was observed a single time. V gene TRBV18 combines with J gene TRBJ2-1; 10 bases are a match to TRBD1. Germline V gene lookup returns CDR1 KGHSH and CDR2 LQKENI. This CDR3 comprises 16 residues. Trimming took 6 bases from V and 6 from J; bases not matched to a gene: 11. This chain's CDR3 is CASSLSGTGAINEQFF. The CDR3 DNA reads as TGTGCCAGCTCGCTCTCCGGGACAGGGGCTATCAATGAGCAGTTCTTC.

The chain employs TRBV7-9 and TRBJ1-5; TRBD1 is a possible D gene (6 bases). Germline lookup yields CDR1 SEHNR and CDR2 FQNEAQ (reference sequence). This CDR3 comprises 15 residues. V was cut by 1 base and J by 2 bases, with 9 bases left in between. CDR3 in amino acids: CASSLVGAGNQPQHF. The CDR3 DNA reads TGTGCCAGCAGCTTAGTGGGGGCCGGCAATCAGCCCCAGCATTTT.

V and J are TRBV7-9 and TRBJ2-1; tentatively, D is TRBD1 (5 bases). Germline V lookup: CDR1 SEHNR, CDR2 FQNEAQ (reference sequence). There are 13 residues in the CDR3. Trimming removed 4 bases from V and 3 bases from J, with 7 bases in between. CDR3 region: CASSSDNYNEQFF. The CDR3 nucleotides are TGTGCCAGCAGCTCGGACAACTACAATGAGCAGTTCTTC. Filled out from reference TRBV7-9 and TRBJ2-1, the complete variable domain reads DTGVSQNPRHKITKRGQNVTFRCDPISEHNRLYWYRQTLGQGPEFLTYFQNEAQLEKSRLLSDRFSAERPKGSFSTLEIQRTEQGDSAMYLCASSSDNYNEQFFGPGTRLTVL.

This clone has a count of ten or more. The chain carries TRBV19 and TRBJ1-6; no clear D. This CDR3 is 15 amino acids long. The germline V and J ends were trimmed by 5 bases and 6 bases, with 14 bases remaining between them. Germline-derived CDR1 and CDR2 are LNHDA and SQIVND (reference sequence). CDR3 protein: CASSADGVGNSPLHF. DNA of the CDR3: TGTGCCAGTAGTGCGGACGGCGTGGGTAATTCACCCCTCCACTTT.

In this sample, this clone turned up a few times. The rearrangement joins TRBV7-2 to TRBJ2-7, with 8 nucleotides matching TRBD1. The CDR3 is 13 amino acids. V lost 3 bases, J lost 6 bases, and 4 bases stayed unmatched. CDR1 is SGHTA, CDR2 FQGNSA, per germline. CDR3 nucleotide sequence: TGTGCCAGCAGCTTCGTCAGGGGGCCCGAGCAGTACTTC. Residues: CASSFVRGPEQYF.

V and J are TRBV5-1 and TRBJ2-1; TRBD1 aligns across 8 bases. Germline CDR1 and CDR2: SGHRS and YFSETQ. This CDR3 is built from 12 residues. The V and J ends lost 3 bases and 12 bases, in that order; junction bases with no gene match: 5. The DNA for the CDR3 is TGCGCCAGCAGCTGGGACACAGGGGGGCAGTTCTTC. Its translation is CASSWDTGGQFF.

Written as DNA, the CDR3 is TGTGCCAGCAGCCCAGGGACAGGGGGCTATGGCTACACCTTC. Translation gives CASSPGTGGYGYTF. J is TRBJ1-2 and V is TRBV13, with 11 bases that match TRBD1. CDR1 is PRHDT and CDR2 is FYEKMQ in the germline V gene (reference sequence). With V trimmed by 5 bases and J by 4 bases, 3 bases remained unmatched. This CDR3 region has 14 residues.

The chain joins TRBV28 to TRBJ1-3; TRBD1 is a possible D gene (6 bases). The CDR3 has 18 amino acids. Trimming left V 3 bases short and J 0 bases short, with 18 bases between. Germline V gene data show CDR1 as MDHEN and CDR2 as SYDVKM. The CDR3 reads CASSFFLQGPYSGNTIYF. In DNA form, the CDR3 reads TGTGCCAGCAGTTTCTTCCTCCAGGGGCCCTACTCTGGAAACACCATATATTTT. Together with reference TRBV28 and TRBJ1-3, the CDR3 gives the full variable domain: DVKVTQSSRYLVKRTGEKVFLECVQDMDHENMFWYRQDPGLGLRLIYFSYDVKMKEKGDIPEGYSVSREKKERFSLILESASTNQTSMYLCASSFFLQGPYSGNTIYFGEGSWLTVV.

The chain joins TRBV7-8 to TRBJ2-7; 9 nucleotides agree with TRBD1. The CDR3 runs 16 residues. Germline CDR1 SGHVS, CDR2 FQNEAQ. J gave up 2 bases and V 1 base, and 6 bases lay outside the gene matches. CDR3 nucleotide sequence: TGTGCCAGCAGCTTAGAGGCGGGACAGGGAACCTACGAGCAGTACTTC. Amino acid sequence: CASSLEAGQGTYEQYF.

This sequence joins TRBV29-1 and TRBJ1-5; 7 bases map to TRBD1. CDR3 length equals 18 residues. Trimming cost V 7 bases and J 6 bases; bases outside gene matches: 24. Germline loops: CDR1 SQVTM, CDR2 ANQGSEA. CDR3 protein: CSAGRTGHRVGAVQPQHF. Written as DNA, the CDR3 is TGCAGCGCCGGTAGGACAGGACATCGCGTGGGAGCCGTTCAGCCCCAGCATTTT.

V usage is TRBV11-3 and J usage is TRBJ2-1, with D possibly matching TRBD2 (5 bases). V was clipped by 1 base and J by 8 bases, with 9 bases between them. There are 13 residues in the CDR3. Germline CDR1 SGHNT, CDR2 YENEEA. This chain's CDR3 is CASSLVSAHEQFF. The CDR3 bases are TGTGCCAGCAGCTTAGTTAGCGCCCATGAGCAGTTCTTC.